A selection of T cell receptor beta chains follows, all from one sample in a study of blood T cell repertoires in COVID-19. Produced via immunoSEQ multiplex PCR; TCRdb's table is partial and in-frame only. The sample includes about 300,000 clones, roughly nine tenths of them seen just once. The sequenced material came from PBMCs or T cells enriched from blood (not recorded which). The origin of the receptors is a woman aged 25 to 45 who had recovered from COVID-19. The CDR3 runs from the conserved cysteine through the conserved F or W. Fields, in order: J gene, D gene, clone size, V gene, CDR3 protein, CDR3 DNA. The D gene is left open where the match is weak. Rows may omit the clone size; those that give it use once, few, many or a size class.

J: TRBJ2-7; D: .; size: .; V: TRBV12-3/TRBV12-4; CDR3: CASSATAEQYF; DNA: TGTGCCAGCAGTGCGACAGCCGAGCAGTACTTC
J: TRBJ1-5; D: .; size: .; V: TRBV7-8; CDR3: CASSLPRGGQPQHF; DNA: TGTGCCAGCAGTCTACCCAGGGGTGGCCAGCCCCAGCATTTT
J: TRBJ2-7; D: .; size: .; V: TRBV27; CDR3: CASRGSQVSYEQYF; DNA: TGTGCCAGCAGAGGTTCACAGGTGTCCTACGAGCAGTACTTC
J: TRBJ2-4; D: .; size: .; V: TRBV7-2; CDR3: CASSLTKQALAKNIQYF; DNA: TGTGCCAGCAGCTTAACCAAACAGGCTCTAGCCAAAAACATTCAGTACTTC
J: TRBJ1-1; D: .; size: once; V: TRBV18; CDR3: CASSPLPGQGSSTEAFF; DNA: TGTGCCAGCTCACCACTTCCGGGACAAGGATCGAGCACTGAAGCTTTCTTT
J: TRBJ1-5; D: .; size: .; V: TRBV6-1; CDR3: CASSEARSYQPQHF; DNA: TGTGCCAGCAGTGAAGCGAGGAGCTATCAGCCCCAGCATTTT
J: TRBJ2-5; D: TRBD2; size: .; V: TRBV24-1; CDR3: CATRGGETQYF; DNA: TGTGCCACCCGCGGGGGGGAGACCCAGTACTTC
J: TRBJ1-1; D: .; size: .; V: TRBV15; CDR3: CATSREGRGNTEAFF; DNA: TGTGCCACCAGCAGAGAAGGCAGGGGCAACACTGAAGCTTTCTTT
J: TRBJ2-2; D: .; size: .; V: TRBV5-1; CDR3: CASNPGENTGELFF; DNA: TGCGCCAGCAACCCGGGGGAAAACACCGGGGAGCTGTTTTTT
J: TRBJ2-1; D: TRBD2; size: .; V: TRBV15; CDR3: CATSRDLPSGGGDEQFF; DNA: TGTGCCACCAGCAGAGATCTTCCTAGCGGGGGGGGCGATGAGCAGTTCTTC
J: TRBJ1-6; D: TRBD1; size: once; V: TRBV18; CDR3: CASSQQGAVRSPLHF; DNA: TGTGCCAGCTCACAACAGGGGGCGGTGCGATCACCCCTCCACTTT
J: TRBJ2-5; D: TRBD1; size: .; V: TRBV18; CDR3: CASSPPTGEETQYF; DNA: TGTGCCAGCTCACCCCCGACAGGGGAGGAGACCCAGTACTTC
J: TRBJ2-7; D: TRBD2; size: .; V: TRBV7-7; CDR3: CASSALVGGAYEQYF; DNA: TGTGCTAGCAGCGCCTTAGTGGGGGGGGCCTACGAGCAGTACTTC
J: TRBJ2-7; D: .; size: .; V: TRBV6-2/TRBV6-3; CDR3: CASSYRGYEQYF; DNA: TGTGCCAGCAGTTACCGCGGCTACGAGCAGTACTTC
J: TRBJ2-3; D: TRBD2; size: .; V: TRBV4-3; CDR3: CASSPGGSVTDTQYF; DNA: TGCGCCAGCAGCCCCGGGGGGTCAGTGACAGATACGCAGTATTTT
J: TRBJ2-3; D: .; size: .; V: TRBV24-1; CDR3: CATSDSVGGRTDTQYF; DNA: TGTGCCACCAGTGATTCTGTCGGGGGGCGCACAGATACGCAGTATTTT
J: TRBJ1-1; D: .; size: .; V: TRBV7-3; CDR3: CASSAGHLNTEAFF; DNA: TGTGCCAGCAGCGCAGGACACCTGAACACTGAAGCTTTCTTT
J: TRBJ1-6; D: .; size: .; V: TRBV4-3; CDR3: CASSQSDSSYNSPLHF; DNA: TGCGCCAGCAGCCAAAGTGATAGCTCCTATAATTCACCCCTCCACTTT
J: TRBJ1-1; D: .; size: .; V: TRBV5-1; CDR3: CASSHTLNTEAFF; DNA: TGCGCCAGCAGCCATACACTGAACACTGAAGCTTTCTTT
J: TRBJ1-2; D: .; size: .; V: TRBV7-2; CDR3: CASSFRREGYNYGYTF; DNA: TGTGCCAGCAGCTTCCGTAGGGAGGGCTATAACTATGGCTACACCTTC
J: TRBJ1-2; D: .; size: .; V: TRBV10-3; CDR3: CAISDFVGGVRGYTF; DNA: TGTGCCATCAGTGACTTCGTGGGGGGAGTAAGGGGCTACACCTTC
J: TRBJ1-6; D: .; size: .; V: TRBV5-5; CDR3: CASSLLETGSPLHF; DNA: TGTGCCAGCAGCTTACTGGAGACGGGGTCACCCCTCCACTTT
J: TRBJ1-1; D: TRBD1; size: .; V: TRBV27; CDR3: CASRGRRGQGNTEAFF; DNA: TGTGCCAGCAGGGGTCGTCGAGGACAGGGGAACACTGAAGCTTTCTTT
J: TRBJ1-6; D: .; size: .; V: TRBV6-5; CDR3: CASRGYRVDSPLHF; DNA: TGTGCCAGCAGAGGGTACAGGGTTGATTCACCCCTCCACTTT
J: TRBJ2-7; D: .; size: .; V: TRBV2; CDR3: CASSRGGAGEQYF; DNA: TGTGCCAGCAGTCGTGGGGGGGCGGGCGAGCAGTACTTC
J: TRBJ1-3; D: .; size: .; V: TRBV9; CDR3: CASSVGVQGWRSSGNTIYF; DNA: TGTGCCAGCAGCGTAGGGGTTCAGGGCTGGAGATCCTCTGGAAACACCATATATTTT
J: TRBJ1-6; D: .; size: .; V: TRBV7-2; CDR3: CASSVDIRGNSPLHF; DNA: TGTGCCAGCAGCGTCGACATCAGGGGTAATTCACCCCTCCACTTT
J: TRBJ1-2; D: .; size: .; V: TRBV29-1; CDR3: CSVDVGEGYGYTF; DNA: TGCAGCGTTGATGTGGGTGAGGGCTATGGCTACACCTTC
J: TRBJ1-4; D: .; size: .; V: TRBV6-5; CDR3: CASSGGGGNEKLFF; DNA: TGTGCCAGCTCAGGCGGGGGAGGTAATGAAAAACTGTTTTTT
J: TRBJ1-6; D: .; size: .; V: TRBV2; CDR3: CASSEGLRYNSPLHF; DNA: TGTGCCAGCAGTGAAGGGCTTCGCTATAATTCACCCCTCCACTTT
J: TRBJ1-3; D: .; size: .; V: TRBV7-8; CDR3: CASSLGGDTIYF; DNA: TGTGCCAGCAGCTTGGGCGGGGACACCATATATTTT
J: TRBJ1-2; D: .; size: .; V: TRBV7-6; CDR3: CASSLGSGGGYGYTF; DNA: TGTGCCAGCAGCTTAGGCTCGGGGGGCGGTTATGGCTACACCTTC
J: TRBJ2-2; D: .; size: .; V: TRBV7-2; CDR3: CASSPGPVTGELFF; DNA: TGTGCCAGCAGCCCCGGTCCCGTCACCGGGGAGCTGTTTTTT
J: TRBJ1-2; D: .; size: once; V: TRBV14; CDR3: CASSQDRTALYGYTF; DNA: TGTGCCAGCAGCCAAGATCGGACAGCCCTCTATGGCTACACCTTC
J: TRBJ1-6; D: TRBD1; size: .; V: TRBV2; CDR3: CASSDRGPYNSPLHF; DNA: TGTGCCAGCAGTGATAGGGGGCCCTATAATTCACCCCTCCACTTT
J: TRBJ2-7; D: TRBD1; size: .; V: TRBV14; CDR3: CASSPRDRDYEQYF; DNA: TGTGCCAGCAGCCCCCGGGACAGGGACTACGAGCAGTACTTC
J: TRBJ1-2; D: .; size: .; V: TRBV2; CDR3: CASSPSLTRAYGYTF; DNA: TGTGCCAGCAGTCCATCTCTGACACGCGCCTATGGCTACACCTTC
J: TRBJ1-1; D: .; size: .; V: TRBV19; CDR3: CASSPGGEAFF; DNA: TGTGCCAGTAGTCCGGGGGGAGAAGCTTTCTTT
J: TRBJ1-1; D: .; size: .; V: TRBV11-2; CDR3: CASSFSRAVAEAFF; DNA: TGTGCCAGCAGCTTTTCCAGGGCCGTTGCTGAAGCTTTCTTT
J: TRBJ2-7; D: TRBD2; size: .; V: TRBV5-1; CDR3: CASSLAAGEIYEQYF; DNA: TGCGCCAGCAGCTTGGCGGCGGGGGAGATCTACGAGCAGTACTTC
J: TRBJ2-7; D: .; size: .; V: TRBV6-5; CDR3: CASSFLRGRYEQYF; DNA: TGTGCCAGCAGTTTTCTCCGAGGGAGGTACGAGCAGTACTTC
J: TRBJ2-1; D: TRBD1; size: .; V: TRBV5-5; CDR3: CASSLLTGAHNEQFF; DNA: TGTGCCAGCAGCTTGTTGACAGGGGCACACAATGAGCAGTTCTTC
J: TRBJ2-7; D: TRBD2; size: .; V: TRBV7-8; CDR3: CASSLVRRGAGGEQYF; DNA: TGTGCCAGCAGCTTAGTGCGGCGGGGGGCTGGCGGCGAGCAGTACTTC
J: TRBJ1-1; D: .; size: .; V: TRBV2; CDR3: CASSENWGSGTEAFF; DNA: TGTGCCAGCAGTGAAAATTGGGGAAGCGGTACTGAAGCTTTCTTT
J: TRBJ1-1; D: .; size: .; V: TRBV12-3/TRBV12-4; CDR3: CASSPGDTEAFF; DNA: TGTGCCAGCAGCCCCGGGGATACTGAAGCTTTCTTT
J: TRBJ2-7; D: .; size: .; V: TRBV27; CDR3: CASKAQGFPHEQYF; DNA: TGTGCCAGCAAGGCGCAGGGGTTCCCCCACGAGCAGTACTTC
J: TRBJ2-1; D: TRBD2; size: .; V: TRBV14; CDR3: CASSQVSGVYNEQFF; DNA: TGTGCCAGCAGCCAAGTTAGCGGGGTATACAATGAGCAGTTCTTC
J: TRBJ1-2; D: TRBD1; size: .; V: TRBV6-1; CDR3: CASSEGSGGDYGYTF; DNA: TGTGCCAGCAGTGAAGGATCAGGGGGCGACTATGGCTACACCTTC
J: TRBJ2-7; D: TRBD2; size: .; V: TRBV30; CDR3: CAWRERGGYEQYF; DNA: TGTGCCTGGAGGGAGCGGGGGGGGTACGAGCAGTACTTC
J: TRBJ2-3; D: .; size: .; V: TRBV9; CDR3: CASSVDIDTQYF; DNA: TGTGCCAGCAGCGTAGATATAGATACGCAGTATTTT
J: TRBJ1-2; D: TRBD1; size: .; V: TRBV6-5; CDR3: CASTRDRSSYGYTF; DNA: TGTGCCAGCACTCGGGACAGGTCTAGCTATGGCTACACCTTC
J: TRBJ2-7; D: .; size: .; V: TRBV10-2; CDR3: CASSDDSYEQYF; DNA: TGCGCCAGCAGTGACGACAGCTACGAGCAGTACTTC
J: TRBJ1-1; D: .; size: .; V: TRBV18; CDR3: CASSPRENTEAFF; DNA: TGTGCCAGCTCACCCAGGGAGAACACTGAAGCTTTCTTT
J: TRBJ1-1; D: TRBD1; size: .; V: TRBV7-9; CDR3: CASSLGQGATEAFF; DNA: TGTGCCAGCAGCCTGGGACAGGGCGCTACTGAAGCTTTCTTT
J: TRBJ1-1; D: .; size: .; V: TRBV2; CDR3: CASSPNTEAFF; DNA: TGTGCCAGCAGCCCTAACACTGAAGCTTTCTTT
J: TRBJ1-1; D: .; size: .; V: TRBV6-2/TRBV6-3; CDR3: CASTPQGFAEAFF; DNA: TGTGCCAGCACCCCCCAGGGCTTCGCTGAAGCTTTCTTT
J: TRBJ1-2; D: .; size: .; V: TRBV5-1; CDR3: CASSRPGSYGYTF; DNA: TGCGCCAGCAGCAGACCAGGGTCCTATGGCTACACCTTC